Below are 23 T cell receptor beta chains sequenced from a single sample in a study of blood T cell repertoires in COVID-19. Repertoires were generated with immunoSEQ multiplex PCR, while TCRdb's copy carries only in-frame clones and drops some. In the table there are approximately 70,000 clones, roughly 86% of which are singletons. The sequencing sample was made of peripheral blood. These receptors originate from an older woman with acute or convalescent COVID-19.

The V gene is TRBV10-3, the J gene TRBJ1-3, with D tentatively TRBD1 (5 bases). From germline, CDR1 is ENHRY and CDR2 SYGVKD. Trimming removed 0 bases at V and 0 bases at J, with 6 bases between. The CDR3 is made up of 15 amino acids. CDR3 sequence: CAISESDNSGNTIYF. In DNA form, the CDR3 reads TGTGCCATCAGTGAGTCGGACAACTCTGGAAACACCATATATTTT.

The gene calls are TRBV5-1 and TRBJ1-3, with D uncertain. The CDR3 extends over 15 amino acids. Trimming took 4 bases from V and 0 from J, leaving 11 bases between them. CDR1 is SGHRS and CDR2 is YFSETQ in the germline V gene. CDR3 amino acids: CASSAGQLSGNTIYF. CDR3 in DNA: TGCGCCAGCAGCGCAGGCCAGCTCTCTGGAAACACCATATATTTT.

V is TRBV27 and J is TRBJ2-7; D possibly corresponds to TRBD1 (5 bases). The CDR3 runs 14 residues. Germline CDR1 MNHEY, CDR2 SMNVEV (reference sequence). The V end lost 3 bases, the J end lost 0 bases, and 9 bases lay between the germline ends. CDR3 nucleotide sequence: TGTGCCAGCAGTTTCAGGGAAACCTCCTACGAGCAGTACTTC. Encoded protein: CASSFRETSYEQYF.

This clone was found a few times. The gene calls are TRBV14 and TRBJ1-6, with 9 bases that match TRBD1. Per the germline V gene, CDR1 is SGHDN and CDR2 is FVKESK. The CDR3 runs to 14 residues. Trimming removed 5 bases from V and 7 bases from J; junction bases left unmatched: 3. The CDR3 spells CASSTGQGNSPLHF. DNA of the CDR3: TGTGCCAGCAGCACGGGACAGGGAAATTCACCCCTCCACTTT.

This CDR3 is CASSYTGNTIYF. The CDR3 DNA follows: TGTGCCAGCAGCTACACTGGAAACACCATATATTTT. The V gene is TRBV7-9, the J gene TRBJ1-3, with D hard to call. CDR3 length equals 12 residues. From germline, CDR1 is SEHNR and CDR2 FQNEAQ (reference sequence). Trimming removed 4 bases at V and 2 bases at J, with 3 bases between. The variable domain in full, with the rest retrieved from reference TRBV7-9 and TRBJ1-3, is DTGVSQNPRHKITKRGQNVTFRCDPISEHNRLYWYRQTLGQGPEFLTYFQNEAQLEKSRLLSDRFSAERPKGSFSTLEIQRTEQGDSAMYLCASSYTGNTIYFGEGSWLTVV.

The chain combines TRBV19 with TRBJ1-2; D gene unclear. Trimming took 5 bases from V and 0 from J, leaving 13 bases between them. CDR1 is LNHDA and CDR2 is SQIVND in the germline V gene (reference sequence). The length of the CDR3 is 15 residues. The CDR3 DNA sequence: TGTGCCAGTAGTCTACTTGAAACCGCTAACTATGGCTACACCTTC. It translates to CASSLLETANYGYTF.

The genes are TRBV6-2 or TRBV6-3 and TRBJ2-2; D is uncertain. Germline CDR1 MNHEY, CDR2 SVGEGT. This CDR3 spans 16 amino acids. V was shortened by 2 bases and J by 0 bases, with 10 bases between the two germline ends. CDR3 bases: TGTGCCAGCAGTTACCCGGAGTATACGAACACCGGGGAGCTGTTTTTT. Amino acids: CASSYPEYTNTGELFF.

The gene calls are TRBV14 and TRBJ2-2, with TRBD1 matching 7 bases. This CDR3 spans 15 amino acids. Germline loops: CDR1 SGHDN, CDR2 FVKESK. Trimming at V came to 4 bases and at J to 3 bases, leaving 5 bases not matched to a gene. The chain's CDR3 is CASSRLQGHTGELFF. Here the CDR3 DNA reads TGTGCCAGCAGCCGGTTACAGGGGCACACCGGGGAGCTGTTTTTT.

This rearrangement joins TRBV3-1 (or the pseudogene TRBV3-2) to TRBJ2-5; D not resolved. The CDR3 spans 12 residues. Trimming took 3 bases from V and 2 from J, leaving 4 bases between them. Germline CDR1 reads LGHDT; CDR2 reads YNNKEL (reference sequence). CDR3 coding DNA: TGTGCCAGCAGCCACTTACAAGAGACCCAGTACTTC. Its protein product is CASSHLQETQYF.

V usage is TRBV30 and J usage is TRBJ2-3; D ambiguous. Germline V CDR1 and CDR2: GTSNPN, SVGIG (reference sequence). The CDR3 sequence is 11 residues long. V was trimmed by 3 bases and J by 15 bases, leaving 16 bases between them. CDR3 sequence (DNA): TGTGCCTGGAGCCACCGACTCACCAGTTATTTT. Its protein is CAWSHRLTSYF.

The chain uses TRBV9 and TRBJ2-7, with D possibly being TRBD1 (5 bases). The CDR3 is 14 amino acids. The V end was cut by 0 bases, the J end by 6 bases, with 13 bases between. CDR1 SGDLS and CDR2 YYNGEE come from the germline V gene. This CDR3 is CASSVDQGTSEQYF. For the CDR3, the DNA is TGTGCCAGCAGCGTAGACCAGGGTACCTCCGAGCAGTACTTC.

V is TRBV2 and J is TRBJ1-5, with 10 bases aligning to TRBD1. The germline V gene encodes CDR1 SNHLY and CDR2 FYNNEI. V lost 7 bases, J lost 2 bases, and 5 bases stayed unmatched. The length of the CDR3 is 15 residues. The chain's CDR3 is CASMRTGGGNQPQHF. Written as DNA, the CDR3 is TGTGCCAGCATGAGGACAGGGGGGGGCAATCAGCCCCAGCATTTT.

The chain uses TRBV29-1 and TRBJ2-7; TRBD1 aligns across 9 bases. The ends lost 7 bases at V and 6 bases at J; junction bases unmatched: 13. The CDR3 sequence is 14 residues long. CDR1 is SQVTM, CDR2 ANQGSEA, per germline. The CDR3 DNA is TGCAGCGCCGGGAAGGGGACAGGGACTGGCGAGCAGTACTTC. Protein product: CSAGKGTGTGEQYF.

The chain recombines TRBV7-2 with TRBJ2-7, with 12 bases identical to TRBD2. V lost 5 bases, J lost 5 bases, and 4 bases stayed unmatched. The CDR3 consists of 14 residues. Germline V gives CDR1 SGHTA, CDR2 FQGNSA. The CDR3, as DNA: TGTGCCAGCAGCATACTAGCGGGGGGCAACGAGCAGTACTTC. This sequence encodes CASSILAGGNEQYF.

With regard to this clone: Other DNA sequences of this sample code for an identical CDR3. The rearrangement joins TRBV15 to TRBJ2-7, with D possibly TRBD1 on 6 matching bases. V was pared by 0 bases and J by 4 bases, with 10 bases between. Germline CDR1 LNHNV, CDR2 YYDKDF (reference sequence). This CDR3 is built from 14 residues. The CDR3 is CATSRDRGRYEQYF. CDR3 bases: TGTGCCACCAGCAGAGACAGGGGTCGATACGAGCAGTACTTC. Drawing the rest from reference TRBV15 and TRBJ2-7, the complete variable domain is DAMVIQNPRYQVTQFGKPVTLSCSQTLNHNVMYWYQQKSSQAPKLLFHYYDKDFNNEADTPDNFQSRRPNTSFCFLDIRSPGLGDTAMYLCATSRDRGRYEQYFGPGTRLTVT.

This clone showed up just once. This chain connects TRBV29-1 to TRBJ2-1; 11 positions match TRBD2. Looked up from germline, CDR1 is SQVTM and CDR2 is ANQGSEA. CDR3 length: 16 residues. V shed 8 bases and J 7 bases; nucleotides not matched to a gene: 16. The CDR3, as DNA: TGCAGCTCACAAGGGGTAGCGGGGGGGATTAGGAATGAGCAGTTCTTC. This translates into CSSQGVAGGIRNEQFF.

This clone showed up just once. This sequence joins TRBV9 and TRBJ2-1; 11 nucleotides match TRBD2. Germline V CDR1 and CDR2: SGDLS, YYNGEE. The trim removed 3 bases at V and 4 bases at J, leaving 3 bases unmatched. This CDR3 has 15 residues. CDR3 DNA sequence: TGTGCCAGCAGCGCGCGACTAGCGGGGTACAATGAGCAGTTCTTC. Translating gives CASSARLAGYNEQFF.

The V and J genes are TRBV19 and TRBJ1-4; the D gene is possibly TRBD1 (5 bases). CDR3 length: 15 amino acids. The ends were cut back, 5 bases at V and 3 bases at J, with 13 bases in the middle. Germline V gene data show CDR1 as LNHDA and CDR2 as SQIVND (reference sequence). The CDR3 loop reads CASSSRGRANEKLFF. The CDR3 nucleotides are TGTGCCAGTAGTTCTAGGGGAAGGGCTAATGAAAAACTGTTTTTT.

The rearrangement uses TRBV19 and TRBJ1-2; possible D gene TRBD1, 6 bases. V lost 5 bases and J lost 8, with 15 bases in between. The CDR3 sequence is 13 residues long. Germline V gene data show CDR1 as LNHDA and CDR2 as SQIVND (reference sequence). The CDR3 DNA reads TGTGCCAGTAGTGATCACAGGGCAGGAGGCTACACCTTC. This codes for CASSDHRAGGYTF.

This chain joins TRBV7-9 and TRBJ2-7; D unclear. The germline V gene has CDR1 SEHNR and CDR2 FQNEAQ (reference sequence). The CDR3 covers 14 residues. V was clipped by 3 bases and J by 0 bases, with 9 bases between them. In nucleotides, the CDR3 is TGTGCCAGCAGCTTGGCCCCCGTCTCCTACGAGCAGTACTTC. Translation: CASSLAPVSYEQYF.

The chain uses TRBV19 and TRBJ2-3; 7 nucleotides agree with TRBD2. V lost 7 bases and J lost 2; bases outside the gene matches: 6. Germline loops: CDR1 LNHDA, CDR2 SQIVND (reference sequence). The CDR3 contains 14 residues. CDR3 residues: CASKQRGITDTQYF. The CDR3, as DNA: TGTGCCAGTAAACAGCGGGGAATCACAGATACGCAGTATTTT.

This rearrangement joins TRBV6-1 to TRBJ1-6; 7 positions match TRBD1. The V gene end was trimmed by 1 base and the J gene end by 6 bases; junction bases not matched to a gene: 3. Germline V lookup: CDR1 MNHNS, CDR2 SASEGT. The CDR3 is made up of 15 amino acids. The CDR3 loop is CASSEGDSFNSPLHF. The CDR3 coding sequence is TGTGCCAGCAGTGAAGGGGACAGTTTTAATTCACCCCTCCACTTT.

The V gene is TRBV29-1, the J gene TRBJ2-4; 9 bases align to TRBD1. Germline CDR1 and CDR2: SQVTM and ANQGSEA. Trimming took 6 bases from V and 7 from J; bases not matched to a gene: 7. The CDR3 length is 13 residues. The CDR3: CSVPGQGTNIQYF. The CDR3 DNA follows: TGCAGCGTACCGGGACAGGGTACGAACATTCAGTACTTC.